This T cell receptor (beta chain) emerged from a study of breast tumors, draining lymph nodes, adjacent tissues. General study points: The lymph node origin of tumor T cells was framed as consistent with a hypothesis, not demonstrated.

This clonotype was found a few times. Its specificity is unknown. Since a much larger clone is just one base distant, this may be a read error. Germline V gives CDR1 DFQATT, CDR2 SNEGSKA (reference sequence). The CDR3 is 14 residues long. Trimming stripped 3 bases from V and 9 bases from J, with 18 bases between. The lymph nodes were axillary draining lymph nodes from breast cancer patients. TCRdb redid the calling of the multiplex PCR reads with MiXCR, one entry per CDR3 protein. The data contain 200,000 or so distinct CDR3 sequences, 31% of them singletons. V usage is TRBV20-1 and J usage is TRBJ2-1, with D possibly matching TRBD2 (6 bases). What was sequenced was axillary lymph node tissue. This TCR came from a female donor with breast cancer. Some clones in this sample may be carry-over from other donors' samples. The CDR3 sequence: CSARGREGWTEQFF. CDR3 DNA sequence: TGCAGTGCTAGGGGGCGGGAAGGTTGGACTGAGCAGTTCTTC.